Shown below are 32 T cell receptor beta chains from a single sample sequenced in a study of early T cells in non-severe SARS-CoV-2 infection. TCRdb re-called the 5' RACE reads with MiXCR, one entry per CDR3 protein. The sample records tens of thousands of distinct CDR3 sequences, 9% to 10% being singletons. Sequencing used whole blood. Source of these receptors: an adult who was a healthcare worker with PCR-confirmed SARS-CoV-2 infection or an uninfected control (not recorded which).

This clonotype occurred many times. J is TRBJ2-7 and V is TRBV5-6; weak D call: TRBD2 (6 bases). CDR3 length: 15 amino acids. Germline lookup yields CDR1 SGHDT and CDR2 YYEEEE. Trimming removed 6 bases from V and 2 bases from J, with 18 bases in between. The CDR3 spells CASNPRGGRPYEQYF. CDR3 sequence (DNA): TGTGCCAGCAACCCCCGAGGAGGGCGCCCCTACGAGCAGTACTTC. The full variable domain, rest sourced from reference TRBV5-6 and TRBJ2-7, is DAGVTQSPTHLIKTRGQQVTLRCSPKSGHDTVSWYQQALGQGPQFIFQYYEEEERQRGNFPDRFSGHQFPNYSSELNVNALLLGDSALYLCASNPRGGRPYEQYFGPGTRLTVT.

This clonotype was counted at least ten times. The V gene is TRBV5-6, the J gene TRBJ1-2; no firm D call. From germline, CDR1 is SGHDT and CDR2 YYEEEE. V gave up 7 bases and J gave up 5 bases, with 15 bases separating them. The CDR3 spans 13 residues. The CDR3 region is CASGPRAEYGYTF. The CDR3, as DNA: TGTGCCAGCGGACCTAGGGCGGAATATGGCTACACCTTC.

This clonotype has a handful of counts. The chain employs TRBV10-3 and TRBJ2-1; 11 bases line up with TRBD2. The V and J ends lost 6 bases and 9 bases, in that order; junction bases with no gene match: 7. The CDR3 length is 14 residues. The V gene's germline CDR1 is ENHRY and CDR2 SYGVKD. CDR3 protein: CAIRGSGGAGEQFF. As DNA, the CDR3 is TGTGCCATCAGGGGTAGCGGGGGGGCAGGTGAGCAGTTCTTC.

The CDR3 loop reads CATSESGLNYGYTF. For the CDR3, the DNA is TGTGCCACCAGTGAATCAGGACTGAACTATGGCTACACCTTC. V gene TRBV24-1 combines with J gene TRBJ1-2; D is ambiguous. This CDR3 has 14 amino acids. Germline V gene sequence: CDR1 KGHDR, CDR2 SFDVKD. V lost 4 bases and J lost 2, with 10 bases in between.

There are a few counts of this clonotype. The rearrangement links TRBV15 to TRBJ1-1, with D perhaps matching TRBD1 (5 bases). Germline CDR1 and CDR2: LNHNV and YYDKDF (reference sequence). This CDR3 is 9 amino acids long. V was pared by 11 bases and J by 10 bases, with 11 bases between. The CDR3 DNA reads as TGTGCCTCGCGGGGGACAGCTTTCTTT. Encoded protein: CASRGTAFF.

This clonotype was detected ten times or more. The chain couples TRBV20-1 to TRBJ2-2; 8 bases match TRBD2. The CDR3 is 14 residues long. The germline CDR1 and CDR2 sequences are DFQATT and SNEGSKA (reference sequence). V shed 3 bases, J shed 7 bases, and the junction held 7 bases outside the gene matches. CDR3 nucleotides: TGCAGTGCTAGTCCGGGACTAGATAGCGGGGAGCTGTTTTTT. Amino acids: CSASPGLDSGELFF.

This clonotype was observed at least ten times. The chain carries TRBV19 and TRBJ1-4; 8 positions agree with TRBD1. Germline V gene lookup returns CDR1 LNHDA and CDR2 SQIVND (reference sequence). Trimming took 4 bases from V and 7 from J; bases not matched to a gene: 14. The CDR3 loop spans 17 amino acids. CDR3 amino acids: CASSTFLRTGYGEKLFF. Here the CDR3 DNA reads TGTGCCAGTAGTACGTTCTTGAGGACAGGGTATGGTGAAAAACTGTTTTTT. The variable domain in full, completed from reference TRBV19 and TRBJ1-4, reads DGGITQSPKYLFRKEGQNVTLSCEQNLNHDAMYWYRQDPGQGLRLIYYSQIVNDFQKGDIAEGYSVSREKKESFPLTVTSAQKNPTAFYLCASSTFLRTGYGEKLFFGSGTQLSVL.

In its sample, this clonotype was seen many times. The rearrangement uses TRBV11-2 and TRBJ2-3; 12 nucleotides align to TRBD2. J gave up 4 bases and V 6 bases, and 8 bases lay outside the gene matches. CDR3 size: 16 residues. The germline V gene has CDR1 SGHAT and CDR2 FQNNGV. The CDR3 region has the DNA TGTGCCAGCAGAAGTGGACTAGCGGGGTTCGCAGATACGCAGTATTTT. Translated: CASRSGLAGFADTQYF.

As concerns this clonotype: A much larger clone is a single base away; this may be a read error. Given the absence of the conserved phenylalanine or tryptophan at the CDR3 end, a read error is likely. The CDR3 sequence: CASSLGLLPYNEQFS. Here the CDR3 DNA reads TGTGCCAGCAGCTTAGGGCTCCTCCCCTACAATGAGCAGTTCTCC. V is TRBV11-3 and J is TRBJ2-1; D not resolved. The CDR3 covers 15 residues. In germline, CDR1 is SGHNT, CDR2 YENEEA. Between the trimmed V and J ends, which lost 1 base and 2 bases, there was a span of 9 bases.

The chain couples TRBV7-7 to TRBJ2-7, with D possibly being TRBD1 (7 bases). Germline loops: CDR1 SSHAT, CDR2 FNYEAQ (reference sequence). Trimming shortened V by 1 base and J by 5 bases, and 9 bases separated the two germline ends. The CDR3 is 13 amino acids. This CDR3 reads CASSLGRGDEQYF. The CDR3 DNA reads as TGTGCCAGCAGCTTAGGCAGGGGGGACGAGCAGTACTTC.

This clonotype was seen at least ten times. The V gene is TRBV20-1, the J gene TRBJ2-5; maybe TRBD2 (5 bases). The CDR3 loop spans 11 amino acids. Germline lookup yields CDR1 DFQATT and CDR2 SNEGSKA (reference sequence). The V and J ends lost 6 bases and 4 bases respectively, with 9 bases between them. This CDR3 reads CSARGGETQYF. The CDR3 DNA sequence: TGCAGTGCCCGAGGAGGAGAGACCCAGTACTTC.

At least ten counts were recorded for this clonotype. This chain links TRBV5-6 with TRBJ2-3; 10 nucleotides align to TRBD2. CDR1 is SGHDT and CDR2 is YYEEEE in the germline V gene. Unmatched junction bases numbered 8, after V lost 2 bases and J lost 2 bases. The CDR3 has 17 amino acids. This chain's CDR3 is CASSFTVLAGVTDTQYF. CDR3 bases: TGTGCCAGCAGCTTTACCGTCCTAGCGGGGGTCACAGATACGCAGTATTTT. The full variable domain, with the rest looked up from reference TRBV5-6 and TRBJ2-3, is DAGVTQSPTHLIKTRGQQVTLRCSPKSGHDTVSWYQQALGQGPQFIFQYYEEEERQRGNFPDRFSGHQFPNYSSELNVNALLLGDSALYLCASSFTVLAGVTDTQYFGPGTRLTVL.

This clonotype was counted ten times or more. The rearrangement links TRBV6-5 to TRBJ1-4; D unclear. The CDR3 is made up of 16 amino acids. From germline, CDR1 is MNHEY and CDR2 SVGAGI. Trimming took off 7 bases at V and 8 bases at J, with 23 bases between the two ends. The CDR3 reads CASTRKPGVSLEKLFF. In DNA form, the CDR3 reads TGTGCCAGCACCAGAAAACCGGGAGTCTCTTTGGAAAAACTGTTTTTT.

The chain is built from TRBV7-7 and TRBJ2-3; no clear D. Germline V gene sequence: CDR1 SSHAT, CDR2 FNYEAQ (reference sequence). Trimming stripped 4 bases from V and 2 bases from J, with 7 bases between. The CDR3 spans 13 residues. CDR3 sequence: CASSYRLTDTQYF. The DNA of the CDR3 is TGTGCCAGCAGCTACAGACTCACAGATACGCAGTATTTT.

This clonotype came up many times. This chain connects TRBV3-1 to TRBJ1-6; 7 positions match TRBD1. V shed 4 bases, J shed 5 bases, and the junction held 2 bases outside the gene matches. Looked up from germline, CDR1 is LGHDT and CDR2 is YNNKEL (reference sequence). The length of the CDR3 is 14 residues. This CDR3 is CASSPGQDNSPLHF. The CDR3 DNA sequence: TGTGCCAGCAGCCCTGGACAGGATAATTCACCCCTCCACTTT.

This clonotype was seen repeatedly, ten times or more. V is TRBV11-2 and J is TRBJ2-3; a possible D gene is TRBD1 (5 bases). Germline V gene sequence: CDR1 SGHAT, CDR2 FQNNGV. Trimming pared 0 bases from V and 4 bases from J, leaving 8 bases between. CDR3 length equals 14 residues. CDR3 bases: TGTGCCAGCAGCTTAGACAGGGCTTCAGATACGCAGTATTTT. Amino acid sequence: CASSLDRASDTQYF.

The rearrangement joins TRBV28 to TRBJ1-2; D unresolved. CDR3 length: 16 residues. Trimming pared 7 bases from V and 0 bases from J, leaving 18 bases between. The germline V gene encodes CDR1 MDHEN and CDR2 SYDVKM. The CDR3 spells CASTRTLVTSNYGYTF. CDR3 nucleotides: TGTGCCAGCACCAGGACCTTAGTAACTTCTAACTATGGCTACACCTTC.

There are many counts of this clonotype. This sequence joins TRBV20-1 and TRBJ1-5; 7 bases align to TRBD1. CDR3 length: 17 residues. CDR1 and CDR2 (germline): DFQATT, SNEGSKA (reference sequence). J lost 3 bases, V lost 0 bases, and 11 bases had no gene match. The CDR3 protein is CSARDEGTVSYNQPQHF. In DNA form, the CDR3 reads TGCAGTGCTAGAGATGAGGGGACAGTAAGTTACAATCAGCCCCAGCATTTT.

In this sample, this clonotype turned up a few times. The V call is TRBV29-1, the J call TRBJ1-2; perhaps TRBD1 as D (5 bases). CDR3 length: 12 residues. Per germline, CDR1 SQVTM and CDR2 ANQGSEA. Trimming pared 2 bases from V and 5 bases from J, leaving 9 bases between. CDR3 amino acids: CSVEQGGYGYTF. The CDR3 DNA sequence: TGCAGCGTTGAACAGGGAGGGTATGGCTACACCTTC.

This clonotype has at least ten counts. The chain has TRBV2 and TRBJ1-5; D is possibly TRBD1 (5 bases). The CDR3 is 17 amino acids. In germline, CDR1 is SNHLY, CDR2 FYNNEI. Trimming shortened V by 6 bases and J by 0 bases, and 18 bases separated the two germline ends. CDR3 sequence: CASSGGPGLNSNQPQHF. In DNA form, the CDR3 reads TGTGCCAGCAGCGGCGGTCCGGGACTTAATAGCAATCAGCCCCAGCATTTT.

At least ten counts were recorded for this clonotype. The chain recombines TRBV20-1 with TRBJ1-2; a weak D match, TRBD1 (6 bases). V dropped 5 bases and J dropped 2 bases, with 18 bases sitting between them. The CDR3 is 15 residues long. CDR1 and CDR2 (germline): DFQATT, SNEGSKA (reference sequence). CDR3 in DNA: TGCAGTGCTGACCCCTTACAGGGAGAGAACTATGGCTACACCTTC. It is translated as CSADPLQGENYGYTF.

This clonotype came up many times. The chain has TRBV2 and TRBJ1-1, with D possibly matching TRBD1 (5 bases). Germline V CDR1 and CDR2: SNHLY, FYNNEI. Trimming removed 6 bases at V and 5 bases at J, with 10 bases between. The length of the CDR3 is 12 residues. The CDR3 spells CASSEGRTEAFF. CDR3 nucleotides: TGTGCCAGCAGCGAGGGACGGACTGAAGCTTTCTTT. The whole variable domain, filled in from reference TRBV2 and TRBJ1-1, reads EPEVTQTPSHQVTQMGQEVILRCVPISNHLYFYWYRQILGQKVEFLVSFYNNEISEKSEIFDDQFSVERPDGSNFTLKIRSTKLEDSAMYFCASSEGRTEAFFGQGTRLTVV.

This clonotype was seen more than once but under ten times. This chain connects TRBV10-3 to TRBJ2-1; 9 nucleotides align to TRBD1. The CDR3 spans 17 residues. The V segment lost 0 bases and the J segment 7 bases; nucleotides outside the gene matches: 10. Germline V gene data show CDR1 as ENHRY and CDR2 as SYGVKD. CDR3 nucleotide sequence: TGTGCCATCAGTGAGTCGACTCGTGTGACAGGGGGGAATGAGCAGTTCTTC. It encodes CAISESTRVTGGNEQFF.

This clonotype was counted ten times or more. Written as DNA, the CDR3 is TGCGCCAGCAGTCCGGACGGCTACAATGAGCAGTTCTTC. Amino acids: CASSPDGYNEQFF. The chain carries TRBV10-1 and TRBJ2-1; D ambiguous. Germline-derived CDR1 and CDR2 are WNHNN and SYGVQD (reference sequence). V dropped 5 bases and J dropped 3 bases, with 8 bases sitting between them. CDR3 length: 13 residues.

This clonotype was detected ten times or more. J is TRBJ1-1 and V is TRBV12-2. TRBV12-2 is classified as a pseudogene. CDR3 length equals 16 residues. In DNA form, the CDR3 reads TGTGCAAGTCGCCACGACCGGACCAGGGAGGGAACTGAAGCTTTCTTT. It is translated as CASRHDRTREGTEAFF.

This clonotype was counted at least ten times. J is TRBJ2-3 and V is TRBV28; tentatively, D is TRBD1 (6 bases). V lost 4 bases, J lost 6 bases, and 17 bases lay in between. Per the germline V gene, CDR1 is MDHEN and CDR2 is SYDVKM. This CDR3 has 15 amino acids. CDR3 in amino acids: CASSWGSTGSDTQYF. The CDR3 coding sequence is TGTGCCAGCAGTTGGGGTTCGACAGGATCCGATACGCAGTATTTT.

This clonotype has only a few counts. CDR3 in amino acids: CASSHRSLSNQPQHF. DNA for the CDR3: TGTGCCAGCTCACACAGATCGCTTAGCAATCAGCCCCAGCATTTT. V gene TRBV18 combines with J gene TRBJ1-5; D gene ambiguous. V was clipped by 4 bases and J by 0 bases, with 10 bases between them. Germline CDR1 is KGHSH and CDR2 is LQKENI. There are 15 residues in the CDR3.

The chain recombines TRBV29-1 with TRBJ1-6; a weak D match, TRBD1 (5 bases). The V and J ends lost 5 bases and 9 bases respectively, with 14 bases between them. Germline CDR1 and CDR2: SQVTM and ANQGSEA. The CDR3 contains 13 residues. In DNA form, the CDR3 reads TGCAGCGTTTCCTGGGGGGACGCTTCACCCCTCCACTTT. Amino acid sequence: CSVSWGDASPLHF.

This clonotype was detected many times. This sequence joins TRBV6-2 or TRBV6-3 and TRBJ2-6; a possible D gene is TRBD2 (5 bases). This CDR3 spans 15 amino acids. The V end was cut by 5 bases, the J end by 2 bases, with 10 bases between. Germline loops: CDR1 MNHEY, CDR2 SVGEGT. Here the CDR3 reads CASSPTSTGANVLTF. CDR3 nucleotides: TGTGCCAGCAGTCCTACTAGTACTGGGGCCAACGTCCTGACTTTC.

This clonotype was seen at least ten times. The chain has TRBV12-3 or TRBV12-4 and TRBJ2-1; perhaps TRBD2 as D (6 bases). CDR3 length equals 14 residues. V lost 5 bases, J lost 1 base, and 9 bases lay in between. This CDR3 is CASSRGSSYNEQFF. Here the CDR3 DNA reads TGTGCCAGCAGTCGGGGGTCATCCTACAATGAGCAGTTCTTC.

This clonotype was recorded at least ten times. This rearrangement joins TRBV29-1 to TRBJ2-5; D perhaps matches TRBD2 (5 bases). The V end lost 5 bases, the J end lost 5 bases, and 6 bases lay between the germline ends. Germline V lookup: CDR1 SQVTM, CDR2 ANQGSEA. The CDR3 extends over 10 amino acids. The CDR3 DNA reads TGCAGCGTTAGGGAGGAGACCCAGTACTTC. This translates into CSVREETQYF.

This clonotype came up a few times. The rearrangement links TRBV4-3 to TRBJ1-5; the match to TRBD1 covers 9 bases. V shed 0 bases and J 5 bases; nucleotides not matched to a gene: 5. The germline V gene encodes CDR1 LGHNA and CDR2 YSLEER. This CDR3 comprises 16 residues. Here the CDR3 reads CASSQEIGTGHQPQHF. The DNA for the CDR3 is TGCGCCAGCAGCCAAGAAATCGGGACAGGGCATCAGCCCCAGCATTTT.